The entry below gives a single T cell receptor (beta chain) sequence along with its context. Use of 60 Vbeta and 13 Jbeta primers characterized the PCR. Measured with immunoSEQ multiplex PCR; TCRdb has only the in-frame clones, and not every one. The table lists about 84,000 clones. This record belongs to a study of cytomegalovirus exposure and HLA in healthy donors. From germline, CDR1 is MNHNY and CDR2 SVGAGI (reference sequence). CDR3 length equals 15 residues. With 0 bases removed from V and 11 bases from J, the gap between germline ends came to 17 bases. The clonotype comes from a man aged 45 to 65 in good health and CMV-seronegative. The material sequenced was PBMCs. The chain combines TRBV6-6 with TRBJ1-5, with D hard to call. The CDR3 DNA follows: TGTGCCAGCAGTTACTCGAGCTTGCGCGGGGAAGCCCAGCATTTT. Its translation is CASSYSSLRGEAQHF.